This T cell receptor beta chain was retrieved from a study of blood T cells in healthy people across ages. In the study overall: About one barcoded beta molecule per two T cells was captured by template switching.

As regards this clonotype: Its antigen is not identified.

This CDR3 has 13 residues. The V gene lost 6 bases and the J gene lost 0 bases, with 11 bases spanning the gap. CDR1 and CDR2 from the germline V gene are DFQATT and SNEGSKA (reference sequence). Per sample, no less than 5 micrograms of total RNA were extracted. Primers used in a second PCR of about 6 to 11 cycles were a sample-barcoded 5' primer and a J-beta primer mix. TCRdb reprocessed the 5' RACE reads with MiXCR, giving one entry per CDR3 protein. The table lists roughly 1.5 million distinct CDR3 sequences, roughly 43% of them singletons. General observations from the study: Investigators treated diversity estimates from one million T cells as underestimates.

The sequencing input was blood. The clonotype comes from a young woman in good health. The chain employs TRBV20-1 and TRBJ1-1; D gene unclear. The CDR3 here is CSADGRMNTEAFF. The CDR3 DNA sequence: TGCAGTGCCGACGGGAGGATGAACACTGAAGCTTTCTTT.